What follows are 7 T cell receptor beta chains derived from one specimen sequenced in a study of cytomegalovirus exposure and HLA in healthy donors. Use of 60 Vbeta and 13 Jbeta primers characterized the PCR. Some clones are missing from TCRdb's copy, which holds only in-frame ones; the method was immunoSEQ multiplex PCR. The sample carries about 140,000 clones, roughly four fifths recorded once. Sequences were obtained from PBMCs. All receptors derive from a woman between 55 and 75 years old in good health and CMV-seropositive.

This chain links TRBV28 with TRBJ1-2, with 9 bases that match TRBD1. Germline V lookup: CDR1 MDHEN, CDR2 SYDVKM. The CDR3 runs 18 residues. Losses at the gene ends were 2 bases for V and 8 bases for J; bases not matched to a gene: 18. The CDR3 sequence is CASSLTAGQGKQGGGYTF. Written as DNA, the CDR3 is TGTGCCAGCAGTTTAACGGCGGGACAGGGAAAACAAGGCGGAGGCTACACCTTC.

This clone was recorded only once. The chain combines TRBV6-5 with TRBJ2-2; possible D gene TRBD2, 5 bases. Germline-derived CDR1 and CDR2 are MNHEY and SVGAGI. The CDR3 extends over 15 amino acids. Trimming cost V 2 bases and J 2 bases, with 9 bases left between them. The CDR3 spells CASSYLGVNTGELFF. The DNA for the CDR3 is TGTGCCAGCAGTTACCTCGGGGTTAACACCGGGGAGCTGTTTTTT.

The chain has TRBV28 and TRBJ2-7; the D gene is possibly TRBD2 (6 bases). Germline values: CDR1 MDHEN, CDR2 SYDVKM. This CDR3 contains 13 residues. The V end was cut by 8 bases, the J end by 2 bases, with 13 bases between. The DNA for the CDR3 is TGTGCCAGCCGCCTGCGGAGGGCCTACGAGCAGTACTTC. Its protein is CASRLRRAYEQYF.

The chain employs TRBV6-4 and TRBJ1-5; TRBD1 is a possible D gene (6 bases). V was clipped by 2 bases and J by 3 bases, with 8 bases between them. The CDR3 is 14 amino acids. CDR1 and CDR2 (germline): MRHNA, SNTAGT. The CDR3 region is CASSDRGNNQPQHF. The CDR3 coding sequence is TGTGCCAGCAGTGACAGGGGGAACAATCAGCCCCAGCATTTT.

This clone is a singleton in its sample. The genes are TRBV19 and TRBJ1-2, with TRBD1 identical over 9 bases. The CDR3 consists of 15 residues. Looked up from germline, CDR1 is LNHDA and CDR2 is SQIVND (reference sequence). V lost 2 bases and J lost 4; bases outside the gene matches: 5. CDR3 sequence reads: CASSIPGDRVYGYTF. Here the CDR3 DNA reads TGTGCCAGTAGTATACCCGGGGACAGGGTCTATGGCTACACCTTC.

The gene calls are TRBV25-1 and TRBJ1-2; 9 bases are a match to TRBD1. The CDR3 covers 14 residues. CDR1 MGHDK and CDR2 SYGVNS come from the germline V gene. The V gene end was trimmed by 4 bases and the J gene end by 5 bases; junction bases not matched to a gene: 5. The DNA for the CDR3 is TGTGCCAGCAGTGGAAGGGACAGGGCGTATGGCTACACCTTC. Amino acid sequence: CASSGRDRAYGYTF.

The V and J genes are TRBV28 and TRBJ2-1; TRBD2 matches at 14 bases. Germline assignment: CDR1 MDHEN and CDR2 SYDVKM. After removal of 8 bases from V and 7 bases from J, the junction contained 4 bases not matched to a gene. CDR3 length equals 14 residues. For the CDR3, the DNA is TGTGCCAGCGGGGGGACTAGCGGGAGAAATGAGCAGTTCTTC. Translating it yields CASGGTSGRNEQFF.